This T cell receptor beta chain was recovered during a study of cytomegalovirus exposure and HLA in healthy donors. A multiplex PCR was run with 60 Vbeta primers and 13 Jbeta primers. Sequencing used immunoSEQ multiplex PCR; TCRdb keeps in-frame clones, though not all of them. The sample has about 70,000 clones. Regarding the study as a whole: Associated with cytomegalovirus, according to the listing, were approximately 160 TCR beta chains. Being productive about 87% or about 30% of the time was typical of most TCR beta V segments in an earlier analysis.

The CDR3 extends over 14 amino acids. Germline lookup yields CDR1 MNHEY and CDR2 SVGAGI. V lost 7 bases to trimming and J lost 4 bases; unmatched junction nucleotides: 6. With regard to this clone: The target antigen is unknown.

Specimen: PBMCs. The J gene is TRBJ1-1, the V gene TRBV6-5; 10 bases match TRBD1. The TCR originated in a young woman in good health and CMV-seronegative. CDR3 DNA: TGTGCCAGCACCAGACAGGGGGCAGGCACTGAAGCTTTCTTT. Translated: CASTRQGAGTEAFF.